These 27 T cell receptor beta chains came from one sample sequenced in a study of cytomegalovirus exposure and HLA in healthy donors. The PCR was carried out with 60 Vbeta primers and 13 Jbeta primers. Assay used: immunoSEQ multiplex PCR; TCRdb lists only in-frame clones, some missing. The sample has approximately 180,000 clones, about 80% seen once. Sample: PBMCs. The source is a man between 25 and 39 years old in good health and CMV-seropositive.

The chain couples TRBV4-1 to TRBJ1-4, with D perhaps TRBD1 (5 bases). V lost 1 base and J 3 bases, leaving 18 bases between the germline ends. The CDR3 extends over 18 amino acids. Germline CDR1 and CDR2: MGHRA and YSYEKL. As DNA, the CDR3 is TGCGCCAGCAGCCAAGTCTTAAGGGGCCCACGAGCTAATGAAAAACTGTTTTTT. Protein product: CASSQVLRGPRANEKLFF.

The V and J genes are TRBV6-5 and TRBJ2-7; 9 bases align to TRBD1. Looked up from germline, CDR1 is MNHEY and CDR2 is SVGAGI. V shed 4 bases and J 6 bases; nucleotides not matched to a gene: 13. This CDR3 contains 16 residues. The chain's CDR3 is CASSLTPHGTGCEQYF. CDR3 bases: TGTGCCAGCAGTTTAACCCCTCATGGGACAGGGTGCGAGCAGTACTTC.

This rearrangement joins TRBV7-6 to TRBJ2-7; TRBD2 is a possible D gene (6 bases). The V gene's germline CDR1 is SGHVS and CDR2 FNYEAQ. V lost 2 bases to trimming and J lost 7 bases, with 15 bases between them. This CDR3 contains 14 residues. In DNA form, the CDR3 reads TGTGCCAGCAGCTTATATCTAGCGTTGGGGGAGCAGTACTTC. It is translated as CASSLYLALGEQYF.

The chain uses TRBV6-1 and TRBJ1-6; 9 bases agree with TRBD1. Germline V CDR1 and CDR2: MNHNS, SASEGT. V shed 7 bases, J shed 3 bases, and the junction held 4 bases outside the gene matches. The CDR3 has 15 residues. Here the CDR3 DNA reads TGTGCCAGCACCTCGGACAGGGGCTATAATTCACCCCTCCACTTT. This codes for CASTSDRGYNSPLHF.

V gene TRBV9 combines with J gene TRBJ2-1; tentatively, D is TRBD2 (6 bases). V dropped 0 bases and J dropped 2 bases, with 9 bases sitting between them. The germline V gene encodes CDR1 SGDLS and CDR2 YYNGEE. The length of the CDR3 is 15 residues. The CDR3 sequence: CASSVGGLTYNEQFF. The CDR3 nucleotides read TGTGCCAGCAGCGTAGGGGGACTTACCTACAATGAGCAGTTCTTC.

This sequence joins TRBV10-2 and TRBJ2-7; 10 bases agree with TRBD1. CDR1 is WSHSY and CDR2 is SAAADI in the germline V gene. The CDR3 has 14 residues. V shed 5 bases and J 3 bases; nucleotides not matched to a gene: 4. The CDR3, as DNA: TGCGCCAGCAGTCCTAGGACAGGGGGCTACGAGCAGTACTTC. Amino acids: CASSPRTGGYEQYF.

The chain carries TRBV27 and TRBJ1-3; 10 positions match TRBD1. The CDR3 consists of 15 residues. Trimming removed 4 bases from V and 2 bases from J; junction bases left unmatched: 2. Germline-derived CDR1 and CDR2 are MNHEY and SMNVEV (reference sequence). In DNA form, the CDR3 reads TGTGCCAGCAGTTCCGACAGGGGGCCTGGAAACACCATATATTTT. Translated, it gives CASSSDRGPGNTIYF.

The chain combines TRBV5-1 with TRBJ2-7, with D tentatively TRBD2 (6 bases). CDR1 and CDR2 (germline): SGHRS, YFSETQ. The V and J ends lost 2 bases and 5 bases respectively, with 20 bases between them. The CDR3 spans 16 residues. The CDR3 DNA reads TGCGCCAGCAGCTTTAATAGAGGGGCGGGGCAAAACGAGCAGTACTTC. The encoded protein is CASSFNRGAGQNEQYF.

The chain carries TRBV27 and TRBJ1-5; D is uncertain. The CDR3 spans 14 residues. Trimming pared 6 bases from V and 0 bases from J, leaving 9 bases between. Germline lookup yields CDR1 MNHEY and CDR2 SMNVEV (reference sequence). CDR3 DNA: TGTGCCAGCAGCCGCAGGAATAGCAATCAGCCCCAGCATTTT. It yields the protein CASSRRNSNQPQHF.

The chain recombines TRBV6-6 with TRBJ2-7; weak D call: TRBD1 (6 bases). The germline V and J ends were trimmed by 7 bases and 6 bases, with 22 bases remaining between them. The CDR3 extends over 15 amino acids. CDR1 and CDR2 (germline): MNHNY, SVGAGI (reference sequence). The CDR3 sequence is CASNPHSDRLFEQYF. CDR3 nucleotides: TGTGCCAGCAACCCACATTCTGACAGGCTATTCGAGCAGTACTTC.

J is TRBJ2-7 and V is TRBV14; TRBD1 is a possible D gene (5 bases). The CDR3 is 13 amino acids. The germline V gene encodes CDR1 SGHDN and CDR2 FVKESK. V dropped 0 bases and J dropped 6 bases, with 9 bases sitting between them. CDR3 sequence reads: CASSQDPRAEQYF. The CDR3 DNA follows: TGTGCCAGCAGCCAAGATCCCAGGGCCGAGCAGTACTTC.

This clone was observed a handful of times. The rearrangement links TRBV29-1 to TRBJ2-5, with 15 bases fitting TRBD2. The DNA end favors TRBJ2-7, so the J call may be wrong. Germline CDR1 reads SQVTM; CDR2 reads ANQGSEA. The CDR3 extends over 15 amino acids. This CDR3 reads CSVRRTSGRAYEQYF. The CDR3 bases are TGCAGCGTCCGTAGGACTAGCGGGAGGGCTTACGAGCAGTACTTC.

A few counts support this clone. This rearrangement joins TRBV5-8 to TRBJ1-5, with 12 bases aligning to TRBD1. Germline V CDR1 and CDR2: SGHTS, YDEGEE. The CDR3 has 16 amino acids. The V segment lost 4 bases and the J segment 5 bases; nucleotides outside the gene matches: 7. The CDR3 DNA sequence: TGTGCCAGCAGCCTCGGGACAGGGGGCCGAGATCAGCCCCAGCATTTT. It specifies CASSLGTGGRDQPQHF.

V and J are TRBV5-4 and TRBJ2-2; possibly TRBD2 for D (6 bases). This CDR3 is built from 13 residues. CDR1 and CDR2 from the germline V gene are SGHNT and YYREEE (reference sequence). V shed 4 bases and J shed 5 bases, with 9 bases lying between them. CDR3: CASSLGGTGELFF. The CDR3 nucleotides read TGTGCCAGCAGCCTCGGAGGGACCGGGGAGCTGTTTTTT.

This clone has only one observation. The chain carries TRBV7-9 and TRBJ1-1, with D uncertain. Germline CDR1 and CDR2: SEHNR and FQNEAQ (reference sequence). The CDR3 has 13 residues. The ends were cut back, 4 bases at V and 5 bases at J, with 11 bases in the middle. As DNA, the CDR3 is TGTGCCAGCAGCTCCCCCGACGGGACTGAAGCTTTCTTT. Its translation: CASSSPDGTEAFF.

This clone was detected only a few times. The chain has TRBV11-3 and TRBJ1-1, with D maybe TRBD1 (6 bases). V was clipped by 1 base and J by 6 bases, with 15 bases between them. The V gene's germline CDR1 is SGHNT and CDR2 YENEEA. This CDR3 has 15 amino acids. Here the CDR3 reads CASSLAGRGASEAFF. CDR3 bases: TGTGCCAGCAGCTTAGCTGGGAGGGGGGCATCTGAAGCTTTCTTT.

This clone was observed a handful of times. V and J are TRBV5-1 and TRBJ2-1; D is possibly TRBD2 (5 bases). V was cut by 0 bases and J by 7 bases, with 11 bases left in between. Per the germline V gene, CDR1 is SGHRS and CDR2 is YFSETQ. The CDR3 loop spans 14 amino acids. CDR3 amino acids: CASSLGLDLNEQFF. CDR3 nucleotide sequence: TGCGCCAGCAGCTTGGGACTGGACTTAAATGAGCAGTTCTTC.

This clone has a single count. V gene TRBV11-3 combines with J gene TRBJ2-2; TRBD2 agrees at 8 bases. The CDR3 totals 15 residues. Germline CDR1 and CDR2: SGHNT and YENEEA. Trimming cost V 6 bases and J 7 bases; bases outside gene matches: 10. CDR3 sequence reads: CASRPTGTRVGELFF. CDR3 DNA: TGTGCCAGCAGACCGACCGGGACTAGAGTCGGGGAGCTGTTTTTT.

The chain couples TRBV21-1 to TRBJ2-7; TRBD2 is the table's D call, not checked against the DNA. TRBV21-1 is deemed a pseudogene. The CDR3 is 16 amino acids. Here the CDR3 reads CASSKYEGAPTYEQYF. CDR3 sequence (DNA): TGTGCCAGCAGCAAATACGAGGGAGCACCCACCTACGAGCAGTACTTC.

This chain connects TRBV6-5 to TRBJ2-7; 9 bases line up with TRBD1. The germline gives CDR1 MNHEY, CDR2 SVGAGI. V gave up 5 bases and J gave up 2 bases; unmatched junction bases: 7. This CDR3 contains 15 residues. CDR3 bases: TGTGCCAGCAGTCTTAGACAGGGGGGCCCCTACGAGCAGTACTTC. This gives the protein CASSLRQGGPYEQYF.

The chain joins TRBV7-9 to TRBJ2-5; D is undetermined. The CDR3 spans 14 residues. CDR1 is SEHNR, CDR2 FQNEAQ, per germline (reference sequence). The V end was cut by 1 base, the J end by 9 bases, with 15 bases between. The DNA for the CDR3 is TGTGCCAGCAGCTTAGACGAGGCCGAGGAAGCCCAGTACTTC. Translation gives CASSLDEAEEAQYF.

This chain uses TRBV6-1 with TRBJ2-7; no clear D. CDR3 length equals 11 residues. Germline V gives CDR1 MNHNS, CDR2 SASEGT. Trimming left V 7 bases short and J 2 bases short, with 6 bases between. This CDR3 reads CASTRTYEQYF. The CDR3 DNA reads TGTGCCAGCACCAGAACCTACGAGCAGTACTTC.

The chain is built from TRBV11-2 and TRBJ2-7, with D tentatively TRBD2 (5 bases). The V gene lost 5 bases and the J gene lost 3 bases, with 8 bases spanning the gap. Germline values: CDR1 SGHAT, CDR2 FQNNGV. The CDR3 extends over 12 amino acids. The DNA of the CDR3 is TGTGCCAGCAGCCCCGACTACTACGAGCAGTACTTC. Its protein product is CASSPDYYEQYF.

This sequence joins TRBV14 and TRBJ2-1; D unclear. The CDR3 runs 15 residues. Deletions cut 0 bases from V and 4 bases from J, with 10 bases between. Germline CDR1 reads SGHDN; CDR2 reads FVKESK. This CDR3 is CASSQDLRKYNEQFF. Written as DNA, the CDR3 is TGTGCCAGCAGCCAAGATCTGCGAAAGTACAATGAGCAGTTCTTC.

The rearrangement joins TRBV6-6 to TRBJ2-7; 10 nucleotides line up with TRBD1. In germline, CDR1 is MNHNY, CDR2 SVGAGI (reference sequence). The V gene end was trimmed by 4 bases and the J gene end by 2 bases; junction bases not matched to a gene: 5. The CDR3 sequence is 15 residues long. The CDR3 sequence is CASSLTGGIAYEQYF. In DNA, the CDR3 is TGTGCCAGCAGTTTGACAGGGGGCATCGCCTACGAGCAGTACTTC.

The V and J genes are TRBV5-1 and TRBJ1-1, with 10 positions matching TRBD1. Germline V lookup: CDR1 SGHRS, CDR2 YFSETQ. This CDR3 has 15 amino acids. Trimming took 1 base from V and 4 from J; bases not matched to a gene: 4. CDR3 in amino acids: CASSLTDRGLTEAFF. The CDR3 bases are TGCGCCAGCAGCTTGACCGACAGGGGGCTCACTGAAGCTTTCTTT.

The chain recombines TRBV2 with TRBJ1-2; TRBD1 matches at 8 bases. Looked up from germline, CDR1 is SNHLY and CDR2 is FYNNEI. The CDR3 has 13 residues. V lost 4 bases to trimming and J lost 7 bases; unmatched junction nucleotides: 5. The CDR3 DNA reads as TGTGCCAGCAGTGTCCAACAGGGGGGTGGCTACACCTTC. Translating gives CASSVQQGGGYTF.